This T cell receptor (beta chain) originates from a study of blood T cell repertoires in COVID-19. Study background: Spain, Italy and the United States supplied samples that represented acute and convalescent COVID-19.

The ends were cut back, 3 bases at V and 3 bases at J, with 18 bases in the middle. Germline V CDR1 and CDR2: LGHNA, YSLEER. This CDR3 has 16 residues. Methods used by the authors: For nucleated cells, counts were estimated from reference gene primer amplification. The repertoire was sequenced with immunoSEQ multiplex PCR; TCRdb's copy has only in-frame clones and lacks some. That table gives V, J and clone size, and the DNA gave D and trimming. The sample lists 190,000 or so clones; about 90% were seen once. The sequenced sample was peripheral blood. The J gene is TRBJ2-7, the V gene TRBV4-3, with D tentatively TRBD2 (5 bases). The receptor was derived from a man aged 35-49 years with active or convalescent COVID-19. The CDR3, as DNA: TGCGCCAGCAGCCAGGTACGGGGAATGGGTTACTACGAGCAGTACTTC. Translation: CASSQVRGMGYYEQYF.